This passage covers 9 T cell receptor beta chains from one sample sequenced in a study of T cells in Graves' hyperthyroidism and ophthalmopathy. RNA transcripts served as the template for amplifying TCR beta CDR3 regions. First-round RT-PCR of the TCR CDR3 relied on the HTBI primer set. TCRdb reprocessed the multiplex PCR reads via MiXCR and lists one record per CDR3 protein. The sample gives about 350,000 distinct CDR3 sequences, roughly 18% of which show up once; 15% to 18% is in the top ten. Sequencing was carried out using blood. All receptors derive from a woman aged 40-49 years with Graves' ophthalmopathy.

The V call is TRBV2, the J call TRBJ2-7; D gene unclear. From germline, CDR1 is SNHLY and CDR2 FYNNEI. Trimming cost V 2 bases and J 2 bases, with 10 bases left between them. The CDR3 is 14 residues long. CDR3 sequence reads: CASSETRLTYEQYF. Written as DNA, the CDR3 is TGTGCCAGCAGTGAAACGAGACTTACCTACGAGCAGTACTTC. Filled out from reference TRBV2 and TRBJ2-7, the complete variable domain reads EPEVTQTPSHQVTQMGQEVILRCVPISNHLYFYWYRQILGQKVEFLVSFYNNEISEKSEIFDDQFSVERPDGSNFTLKIRSTKLEDSAMYFCASSETRLTYEQYFGPGTRLTVT.

This clonotype was picked up many times. V is TRBV11-1 and J is TRBJ2-7; 15 bases line up with TRBD2. The CDR3 runs 18 residues. From germline, CDR1 is SGHAT and CDR2 FQDESV (reference sequence). The V segment lost 4 bases and the J segment 0 bases; nucleotides outside the gene matches: 7. CDR3 DNA sequence: TGTGCCAGCAGCTCCACCCCGGGACTAGCGGGAGGCTCCTACGAGCAGTACTTC. Encoded protein: CASSSTPGLAGGSYEQYF.

Points on this clonotype: This clone may be a read error of a much larger clone one base away. The chain couples TRBV5-1 to TRBJ1-1; the D is unclear. This CDR3 spans 14 amino acids. Germline assignment: CDR1 SGHRS and CDR2 YFSETQ. CDR3 in amino acids: CANSFFDPNTEAFF. In DNA form, the CDR3 reads TGCGCCAACAGCTTTTTTGACCCGAACACTGAAGCTTTCTTT.

In its sample, this clonotype was seen once. The chain has TRBV27 and TRBJ1-1, with a possible D match to TRBD1 (6 bases). V lost 3 bases, J lost 5 bases, and 25 bases lay in between. The CDR3 is 18 residues long. Germline CDR1 MNHEY, CDR2 SMNVEV (reference sequence). The CDR3 is CASSFRDIGVGGGTEAFF. The CDR3, as DNA: TGTGCCAGCAGTTTTAGGGACATCGGTGTGGGGGGGGGGACTGAAGCTTTCTTT.

The table lists this clonotype with many counts. Here the CDR3 DNA reads TGTGCCAGCAGCCAAGGGACAGGGGAGTTCTTT. This encodes CASSQGTGEFF. The chain has TRBV11-2 and TRBJ1-1, with 10 bases fitting TRBD1. Per the germline V gene, CDR1 is SGHAT and CDR2 is FQNNGV. This CDR3 has 11 residues. J was trimmed by 14 bases and V by 5 bases; bases with no gene match: 5.

In its sample, this clonotype was seen a few times. V usage is TRBV6-5 and J usage is TRBJ2-5; a possible D gene is TRBD1 (6 bases). The CDR3 covers 13 residues. Germline loops: CDR1 MNHEY, CDR2 SVGAGI. V lost 5 bases and J lost 7, with 14 bases in between. The CDR3 region is CASSNRDVGTQYF. The CDR3 DNA is TGTGCCAGCAGTAACAGGGACGTGGGGACCCAGTACTTC.

This clonotype was seen at least ten times. This sequence joins TRBV20-1 and TRBJ1-1; D is unclear. Germline CDR1 reads DFQATT; CDR2 reads SNEGSKA (reference sequence). Trimming took off 2 bases at V and 3 bases at J, with 16 bases between the two ends. There are 15 residues in the CDR3. The CDR3 protein is CSARKRRRLDTEAFF. The CDR3 DNA reads TGCAGTGCTAGAAAGAGGAGGCGCCTGGACACTGAAGCTTTCTTT.

This clonotype was counted at least ten times. This rearrangement joins TRBV10-3 to TRBJ2-7; D gene ambiguous. Germline CDR1 and CDR2: ENHRY and SYGVKD. V lost 1 base to trimming and J lost 6 bases, with 7 bases between them. This CDR3 comprises 12 residues. CDR3 DNA sequence: TGTGCCATCAGTGAGTTGGCAAGCGAGCAGTACTTC. Its protein product is CAISELASEQYF.

This clonotype was recorded at least ten times. This chain links TRBV7-8 with TRBJ1-2; tentative D call: TRBD1 (5 bases). Trimming took 6 bases from V and 8 from J, leaving 13 bases between them. The CDR3 length is 12 residues. CDR1 is SGHVS and CDR2 is FQNEAQ in the germline V gene. CDR3 in amino acids: CASSLRWGGYTF. CDR3 bases: TGTGCCAGCAGTCTCCGATGGGGCGGCTACACCTTC.